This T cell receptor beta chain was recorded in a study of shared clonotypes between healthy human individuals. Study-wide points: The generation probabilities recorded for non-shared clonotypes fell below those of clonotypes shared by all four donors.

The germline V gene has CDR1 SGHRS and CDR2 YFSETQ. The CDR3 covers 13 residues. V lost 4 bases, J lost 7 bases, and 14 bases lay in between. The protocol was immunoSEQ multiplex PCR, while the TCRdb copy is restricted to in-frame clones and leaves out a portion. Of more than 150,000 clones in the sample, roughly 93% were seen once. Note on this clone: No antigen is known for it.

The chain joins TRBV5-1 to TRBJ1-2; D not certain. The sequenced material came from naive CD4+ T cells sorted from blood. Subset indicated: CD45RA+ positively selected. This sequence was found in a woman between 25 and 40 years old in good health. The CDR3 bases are TGCGCCAGCAGCCGGGAGGGAGGTAGTGGCTACACCTTC. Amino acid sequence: CASSREGGSGYTF.